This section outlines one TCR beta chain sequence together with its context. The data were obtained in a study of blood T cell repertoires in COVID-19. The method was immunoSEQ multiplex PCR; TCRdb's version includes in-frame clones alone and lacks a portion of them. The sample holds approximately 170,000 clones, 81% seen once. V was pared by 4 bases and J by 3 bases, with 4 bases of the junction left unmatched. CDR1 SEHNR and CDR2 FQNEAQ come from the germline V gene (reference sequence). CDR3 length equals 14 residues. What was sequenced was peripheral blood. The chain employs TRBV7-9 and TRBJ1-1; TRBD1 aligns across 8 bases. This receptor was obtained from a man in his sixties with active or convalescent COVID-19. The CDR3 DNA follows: TGTGCCAGCAGCTCTATACAGGGGGACACTGAAGCTTTCTTT. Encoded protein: CASSSIQGDTEAFF.